The TCR beta chain described here comes from a study of neurological immune-mediated disorders. TCRdb re-called the 5' RACE reads through MiXCR, storing one row per CDR3 protein. Among roughly 27,000 distinct CDR3 sequences listed, roughly 2.5% were seen once. Trimming stripped 5 bases from V and 5 bases from J, with 13 bases between. The CDR3 runs 14 residues. Germline V lookup: CDR1 SGHNT, CDR2 YENEEA. This clonotype was detected many times. The sequence was collected from a woman between 45 and 60 years old with multiple sclerosis. The chain has TRBV11-3 and TRBJ2-1; D might be TRBD2 (5 bases). Sequencing was done on a sample of PBMCs. The CDR3 DNA reads as TGTGCCAGCAGCCGGGGAAGGGCCAACAATGAGCAGTTCTTC. Protein product: CASSRGRANNEQFF.